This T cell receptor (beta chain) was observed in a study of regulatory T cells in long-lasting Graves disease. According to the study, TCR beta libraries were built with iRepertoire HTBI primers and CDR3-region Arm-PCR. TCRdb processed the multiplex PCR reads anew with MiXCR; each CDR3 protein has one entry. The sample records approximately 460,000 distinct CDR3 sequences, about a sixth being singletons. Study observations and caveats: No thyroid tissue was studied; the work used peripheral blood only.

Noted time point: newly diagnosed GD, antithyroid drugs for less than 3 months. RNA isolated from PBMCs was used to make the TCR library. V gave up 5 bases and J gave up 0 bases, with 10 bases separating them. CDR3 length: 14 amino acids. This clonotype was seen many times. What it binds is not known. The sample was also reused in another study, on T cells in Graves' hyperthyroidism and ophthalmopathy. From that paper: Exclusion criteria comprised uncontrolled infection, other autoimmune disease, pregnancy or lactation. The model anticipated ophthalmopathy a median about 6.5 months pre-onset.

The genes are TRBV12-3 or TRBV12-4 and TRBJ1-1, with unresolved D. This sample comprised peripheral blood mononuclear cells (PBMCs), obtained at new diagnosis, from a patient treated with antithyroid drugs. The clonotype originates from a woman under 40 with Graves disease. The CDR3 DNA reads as TGTGCCAGCAGTCCGGGGAACATGAACACTGAAGCTTTCTTT. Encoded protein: CASSPGNMNTEAFF.